This T cell receptor beta chain is drawn from a study of CD8 T cells in ankylosing spondylitis. Regarding the study as a whole: About 8 highly homologous variants made up a TCR beta motif, and this motif appeared characteristic of ankylosing spondylitis blood.

About this clonotype: Its antigen is not identified.

From the 5' RACE reads, TCRdb called clonotypes with MiXCR, one entry per CDR3 protein. The repertoire holds roughly 180,000 distinct CDR3 sequences, with 11% as singletons. Trimming took 4 bases from V and 1 from J; bases not matched to a gene: 1. The germline V gene has CDR1 LGHDT and CDR2 YNNKEL (reference sequence). The CDR3 has 15 amino acids. The chain links TRBV3-1 to TRBJ2-1; 10 nucleotides agree with TRBD2. The clonotype comes from a male donor with ankylosing spondylitis or in good health (not recorded which). The sequenced sample consisted of blood, either unsorted or a sorted T cell fraction (not recorded which). CDR3 region: CASSRTSGSYNEQFF. The CDR3, as DNA: TGTGCCAGCAGCCGGACTAGCGGTTCCTACAATGAGCAGTTCTTC.